Listed below are T cell receptor beta chains from one sample, sequenced in a study of shared clonotypes between healthy human individuals. Repertoires were generated with immunoSEQ multiplex PCR, while TCRdb's copy carries only in-frame clones and drops some. This repertoire shows about 2.4 million clones, roughly 93% found once; its top ten account for approximately 0.36%. Sequencing input: naive CD4+ T cells from PBMCs. The receptors were gathered from a man in his late teens or twenties in good health. Some clones in this sample may be carry-over from other donors' samples. Each CDR3 is given with its conserved first and last residue. The D gene is left open where the match is weak. The listing skips clone size in some rows; elsewhere it reads once, few, many or a size class.

abundance: NA
j_gene: TRBJ1-1
v_gene: TRBV29-1
d_gene: TRBD1
CDR3nt: TGCAGCGTTGAAGTAGGGGGCAGGGCTGAAGCTTTCTTT
CDR3aa: CSVEVGGRAEAFF

abundance: NA
j_gene: TRBJ2-1
v_gene: TRBV29-1
d_gene: NA
CDR3nt: TGCAGCGCCCCTTCTGCGGACTATTCCTACAATGAGCAGTTCTTC
CDR3aa: CSAPSADYSYNEQFF

abundance: NA
j_gene: TRBJ2-7
v_gene: TRBV6-5
d_gene: NA
CDR3nt: TGTGCCAGCAGTCTCCAGGGACGGTGGGGCTACGAGCAGTACTTC
CDR3aa: CASSLQGRWGYEQYF

abundance: NA
j_gene: TRBJ1-4
v_gene: TRBV29-1
d_gene: NA
CDR3nt: TGCAGCGCAAGGATCGGGGGGCGTGAAAAACTGTTTTTT
CDR3aa: CSARIGGREKLFF

abundance: NA
j_gene: TRBJ1-1
v_gene: TRBV2
d_gene: NA
CDR3nt: TGTGCCAGCCGGAAATTTTTGGTCATGAACACTGAAGCTTTCTTT
CDR3aa: CASRKFLVMNTEAFF

abundance: few
j_gene: TRBJ1-1
v_gene: TRBV28
d_gene: NA
CDR3nt: TGTGCCAGCAGTTCCAATTCGGGTGAAGCTTTCTTT
CDR3aa: CASSSNSGEAFF

abundance: NA
j_gene: TRBJ2-5
v_gene: TRBV5-1
d_gene: NA
CDR3nt: TGCGCCAGCAGCTTGCGGGGGTGGGAGACCCAGTACTTC
CDR3aa: CASSLRGWETQYF

abundance: NA
j_gene: TRBJ2-3
v_gene: TRBV27
d_gene: TRBD2
CDR3nt: TGTGCCAGCAGGGACCGAGGCGGGAGGGCCTCGGGAGATACGCAGTATTTT
CDR3aa: CASRDRGGRASGDTQYF

abundance: NA
j_gene: TRBJ1-2
v_gene: TRBV9
d_gene: NA
CDR3nt: TGTGCCAGCAGCGTAGGGCCCCCAGGCTATGGCTACACCTTC
CDR3aa: CASSVGPPGYGYTF

abundance: NA
j_gene: TRBJ2-7
v_gene: TRBV28
d_gene: NA
CDR3nt: TGTGCCAGCAGTTTGCACCGGGACCCCTACGAGCAGTACTTC
CDR3aa: CASSLHRDPYEQYF

abundance: NA
j_gene: TRBJ2-1
v_gene: TRBV7-9
d_gene: NA
CDR3nt: TGTGCCAGCAGCTTATCTCAATTCAATGAGCAGTTCTTC
CDR3aa: CASSLSQFNEQFF

abundance: NA
j_gene: TRBJ1-2
v_gene: TRBV9
d_gene: NA
CDR3nt: TGTGCCAGCAGCGGGGGGCCAGACCCTAACTATGGCTACACCTTC
CDR3aa: CASSGGPDPNYGYTF

abundance: NA
j_gene: TRBJ2-2
v_gene: TRBV30
d_gene: TRBD2
CDR3nt: TGTGCCCACTATAGAGTGGCGGGAGGGCCCGGGGAGCTGTTTTTT
CDR3aa: CAHYRVAGGPGELFF

abundance: NA
j_gene: TRBJ2-1
v_gene: TRBV6-1
d_gene: NA
CDR3nt: TGTGCCAGCAGCCGCCTTCTCGTACCCTACAATGAGCAGTTCTTC
CDR3aa: CASSRLLVPYNEQFF

abundance: NA
j_gene: TRBJ2-7
v_gene: TRBV5-1
d_gene: NA
CDR3nt: TGCGCCAGCAGTTGGGGCCCGGGGATCGACGAGCAGTACTTC
CDR3aa: CASSWGPGIDEQYF

abundance: NA
j_gene: TRBJ2-1
v_gene: TRBV5-1
d_gene: TRBD2
CDR3nt: TGCGCCAGCAGCTTGGTAGCGGGGTACAATGAGCAGTTCTTC
CDR3aa: CASSLVAGYNEQFF

abundance: NA
j_gene: TRBJ2-2
v_gene: TRBV7-6
d_gene: NA
CDR3nt: TGTGCCAGCAGCCGTACGGGGAACGGGAGAGCCGGGGAGCTGTTTTTT
CDR3aa: CASSRTGNGRAGELFF

abundance: NA
j_gene: TRBJ2-7
v_gene: TRBV11-3
d_gene: NA
CDR3nt: TGTGCCAGCAGCTTAAGCGCCAGTTCCTACGAGCAGTACTTC
CDR3aa: CASSLSASSYEQYF

abundance: once
j_gene: TRBJ1-2
v_gene: TRBV4-1
d_gene: TRBD1
CDR3nt: TGCGCCAGCAGCCAGTGGACAGGGCGGGGAATCTATGGCTACACCTTC
CDR3aa: CASSQWTGRGIYGYTF

abundance: NA
j_gene: TRBJ1-2
v_gene: TRBV18
d_gene: NA
CDR3nt: TGTGCCAGCTCACCGTACCAGTGGGGAAACTATGGCTACACCTTC
CDR3aa: CASSPYQWGNYGYTF

abundance: NA
j_gene: TRBJ1-4
v_gene: TRBV28
d_gene: TRBD1
CDR3nt: TGTGCCAGCAGTTACCTGTTGGACAGGGTCGGAGAAAAACTGTTTTTT
CDR3aa: CASSYLLDRVGEKLFF

abundance: NA
j_gene: TRBJ2-2
v_gene: TRBV7-7
d_gene: TRBD1
CDR3nt: TGTGCCAGCAGCCCTTGGGACAGGTCGACCGGGGAGCTGTTTTTT
CDR3aa: CASSPWDRSTGELFF

abundance: NA
j_gene: TRBJ1-5
v_gene: TRBV19
d_gene: TRBD1
CDR3nt: TGTGCCAGTAGTATACCAGGGGGATTTAGCAATCAGCCCCAGCATTTT
CDR3aa: CASSIPGGFSNQPQHF

abundance: once
j_gene: TRBJ2-1
v_gene: TRBV5-1
d_gene: NA
CDR3nt: TGCGCCAGCAGCTTGGCCCCGAGCTCCTACAATGAGCAGTTCTTC
CDR3aa: CASSLAPSSYNEQFF

abundance: NA
j_gene: TRBJ1-1
v_gene: TRBV29-1
d_gene: NA
CDR3nt: TGCAGCGTTGTTCGGGATCCGGGGACTGAAGCTTTCTTT
CDR3aa: CSVVRDPGTEAFF

abundance: NA
j_gene: TRBJ1-1
v_gene: TRBV18
d_gene: TRBD1
CDR3nt: TGTGCCAGCTCAGGGGACAGACCCGGCTCTGAAGCTTTCTTT
CDR3aa: CASSGDRPGSEAFF

abundance: NA
j_gene: TRBJ1-1
v_gene: TRBV29-1
d_gene: TRBD1
CDR3nt: TGCAGCGGACGTCATACAGGGGACACTGAAGCTTTCTTT
CDR3aa: CSGRHTGDTEAFF

abundance: NA
j_gene: TRBJ1-6
v_gene: TRBV28
d_gene: TRBD1
CDR3nt: TGTGCCAGCACGTCGGTACAGGGGTTAGGTTCACCCCTCCACTTT
CDR3aa: CASTSVQGLGSPLHF

abundance: once
j_gene: TRBJ1-2
v_gene: TRBV19
d_gene: NA
CDR3nt: TGTGCCAGTAGTATTAACCGACAGGCGGCTAACTATGGCTACACCTTC
CDR3aa: CASSINRQAANYGYTF

abundance: NA
j_gene: TRBJ2-7
v_gene: TRBV4-2
d_gene: NA
CDR3nt: TGTGCCAGCAGCCAAGCCACCGCCCGTGACGAGCAGTACTTC
CDR3aa: CASSQATARDEQYF

abundance: NA
j_gene: TRBJ2-1
v_gene: TRBV7-2
d_gene: NA
CDR3nt: TGTGCCAGCAGCTTAGTGCGGAGGGGGTGGTCCTACAATGAGCAGTTCTTC
CDR3aa: CASSLVRRGWSYNEQFF

abundance: few
j_gene: TRBJ1-4
v_gene: TRBV25-1
d_gene: NA
CDR3nt: TGTGCCAGCAGCATTAATGAAAAACTGTTTTTT
CDR3aa: CASSINEKLFF

abundance: NA
j_gene: TRBJ1-2
v_gene: TRBV18
d_gene: TRBD1
CDR3nt: TGTGCCAGCTCACCGGGGACAGGGGGTCCTAACTATGGCTACACCTTC
CDR3aa: CASSPGTGGPNYGYTF

abundance: NA
j_gene: TRBJ1-5
v_gene: TRBV28
d_gene: NA
CDR3nt: TGTGCCAGCCGGAGGGAGGTTGGGCCCCAGCATTTT
CDR3aa: CASRREVGPQHF

abundance: once
j_gene: TRBJ1-4
v_gene: TRBV7-2
d_gene: NA
CDR3nt: TGTGCCAGCAGCTTAGAGTTACAGTTCAGTGAAAAACTGTTTTTT
CDR3aa: CASSLELQFSEKLFF

abundance: NA
j_gene: TRBJ2-7
v_gene: TRBV7-9
d_gene: NA
CDR3nt: TGTGCCAGCAGCTTAGGTCCGGGACGGGCAGAGGGCTACGAGCAGTACTTC
CDR3aa: CASSLGPGRAEGYEQYF

abundance: NA
j_gene: TRBJ1-2
v_gene: TRBV28
d_gene: NA
CDR3nt: TGTGCCAGCACCGAGAACTATGGCTACACCTTC
CDR3aa: CASTENYGYTF

abundance: once
j_gene: TRBJ2-5
v_gene: TRBV7-9
d_gene: NA
CDR3nt: TGTGCCAGCAGCATCAGGGGACGGGCCGAAGAGACCCAGTACTTC
CDR3aa: CASSIRGRAEETQYF

abundance: NA
j_gene: TRBJ1-2
v_gene: TRBV4-2
d_gene: NA
CDR3nt: TGTGCCAGCAGCCAAGATGTCGGTAACTATGGCTACACCTTC
CDR3aa: CASSQDVGNYGYTF

abundance: once
j_gene: TRBJ2-1
v_gene: TRBV11-2
d_gene: NA
CDR3nt: TGTGCCAGCAGCCACTACGTGAACGGTTCCTACAATGAGCAGTTCTTC
CDR3aa: CASSHYVNGSYNEQFF

abundance: NA
j_gene: TRBJ1-2
v_gene: TRBV9
d_gene: NA
CDR3nt: TGTGCCAGCAGCACCCTTCGGGCTGGCTACACCTTC
CDR3aa: CASSTLRAGYTF

abundance: few
j_gene: TRBJ2-5
v_gene: TRBV27
d_gene: NA
CDR3nt: TGTGCCAGCAGTTTTGGGGGGGGGCGAGGAGAGACCCAGTACTTC
CDR3aa: CASSFGGGRGETQYF

abundance: NA
j_gene: TRBJ2-1
v_gene: TRBV2
d_gene: NA
CDR3nt: TGTGCCAGCAGTGTCGAGCGGGACAATGAGCAGTTCTTC
CDR3aa: CASSVERDNEQFF

abundance: NA
j_gene: TRBJ2-1
v_gene: TRBV7-2
d_gene: TRBD2
CDR3nt: TGTGCCAGCAGCTTAGAAGCGGGAGTCCCCGTCAATGAGCAGTTCTTC
CDR3aa: CASSLEAGVPVNEQFF

abundance: NA
j_gene: TRBJ1-2
v_gene: TRBV19
d_gene: TRBD1
CDR3nt: TGTGCCAGTAGTACAACCCACAGGGGGCCTAACTATGGCTACACCTTC
CDR3aa: CASSTTHRGPNYGYTF

abundance: NA
j_gene: TRBJ1-3
v_gene: TRBV28
d_gene: NA
CDR3nt: TGTGCCAGCAGTTTCCAACAGTCCTCTGGAAACACCATATATTTT
CDR3aa: CASSFQQSSGNTIYF

abundance: NA
j_gene: TRBJ1-1
v_gene: TRBV5-1
d_gene: NA
CDR3nt: TGCGCCAGCAGCTTGACAGCCATGAACACTGAAGCTTTCTTT
CDR3aa: CASSLTAMNTEAFF

abundance: NA
j_gene: TRBJ1-1
v_gene: TRBV7-3
d_gene: NA
CDR3nt: TGTGCCAGCAGCGTACGACGGATCATGAACACTGAAGCTTTCTTT
CDR3aa: CASSVRRIMNTEAFF

abundance: NA
j_gene: TRBJ2-7
v_gene: TRBV7-8
d_gene: NA
CDR3nt: TGTGCCAGCAGCGGAAACGACGAGCAGTACTTC
CDR3aa: CASSGNDEQYF

abundance: NA
j_gene: TRBJ1-1
v_gene: TRBV29-1
d_gene: NA
CDR3nt: TGCAGCGTTGGACGCATAATGAACACTGAAGCTTTCTTT
CDR3aa: CSVGRIMNTEAFF

abundance: NA
j_gene: TRBJ1-5
v_gene: TRBV5-5
d_gene: NA
CDR3nt: TGTGCCAGCAGCTTGGGGGGGCTCAATCAGCCCCAGCATTTT
CDR3aa: CASSLGGLNQPQHF

abundance: NA
j_gene: TRBJ2-4
v_gene: TRBV5-4
d_gene: NA
CDR3nt: TGTGCCAGCAGCTTTCCCACTGGAGGGGCGGACATTCAGTACTTC
CDR3aa: CASSFPTGGADIQYF

abundance: NA
j_gene: TRBJ2-7
v_gene: TRBV28
d_gene: NA
CDR3nt: TGTGCCAGCAGTCCGGTGGACAGACTCAGCAGGGAGCAGTACTTC
CDR3aa: CASSPVDRLSREQYF

abundance: NA
j_gene: TRBJ1-5
v_gene: TRBV7-2
d_gene: NA
CDR3nt: TGTGCCAGCAGCCTTCGGGCCCAGCCCCAGCATTTT
CDR3aa: CASSLRAQPQHF